The 27 T cell receptor beta chains below all came from one sample that was sequenced in a study of Ad26.COV2.S vaccination and SARS-CoV-2 variants. Assay: immunoSEQ multiplex PCR; the TCRdb copy retains only in-frame clones and omits some. The table has fewer than 800,000 clones, around 90% seen once; the top ten hold approximately 1.5%. The treatment was: roughly 18 received Ad26.COV2.S at low or high dose, single or two shots; roughly five received placebo; per-sample allocation not given. Collection of the samples took place on day 63 after the first injection of vaccine or placebo. The sample here was peripheral blood, taken in a trial of Ad26.COV2.S vaccine versus placebo. These receptors were collected from a person aged 18-60 years who received the Ad26.COV2.S COVID-19 vaccine or a placebo.

This chain links TRBV6-5 with TRBJ1-1; D is perhaps TRBD1 (5 bases). This CDR3 is built from 15 residues. The germline V gene has CDR1 MNHEY and CDR2 SVGAGI. V was shortened by 8 bases and J by 4 bases, with 20 bases between the two germline ends. The CDR3: CASGSASRGGTEAFF. CDR3 in DNA: TGTGCCAGCGGTTCCGCTTCAAGGGGAGGCACTGAAGCTTTCTTT.

The J gene is TRBJ1-1, the V gene TRBV2; D remains unclear. Germline assignment: CDR1 SNHLY and CDR2 FYNNEI. The V gene lost 11 bases and the J gene lost 2 bases, with 18 bases spanning the gap. The CDR3 consists of 14 residues. The CDR3 loop is CARLSGMPNTEAFF. In DNA, the CDR3 is TGTGCCCGCTTGTCGGGGATGCCAAACACTGAAGCTTTCTTT.

V gene TRBV2 combines with J gene TRBJ2-6; a possible D gene is TRBD2 (5 bases). The V end was cut by 6 bases, the J end by 1 base, with 7 bases between. This CDR3 is 14 amino acids long. CDR1 and CDR2 from the germline V gene are SNHLY and FYNNEI. CDR3 loop: CASSRGSGANVLTF. CDR3 bases: TGTGCCAGCAGCCGAGGGTCTGGGGCCAACGTCCTGACTTTC.

This chain links TRBV4-2 with TRBJ2-3; no firm D call. The V gene's germline CDR1 is LGHNA and CDR2 YNFKEQ. Trimming pared 0 bases from V and 2 bases from J, leaving 9 bases between. The CDR3 has 15 residues. CDR3 sequence reads: CASSQDREHTDTQYF. For the CDR3, the DNA is TGTGCCAGCAGCCAAGATCGAGAACACACAGATACGCAGTATTTT.

As concerns this clone: Other DNA sequences in the same sample also yield this CDR3. The CDR3 here is CSVLAGPYEQYF. The CDR3 bases are TGCAGCGTTCTAGCGGGGCCCTACGAGCAGTACTTC. The chain employs TRBV29-1 and TRBJ2-7, with 9 nucleotides matching TRBD2. There are 12 residues in the CDR3. Trimming removed 5 bases from V and 2 bases from J; junction bases left unmatched: 1. Per the germline V gene, CDR1 is SQVTM and CDR2 is ANQGSEA.

Note on this clone: Other DNA sequences from this sample encode an identical CDR3 as well. The J gene is TRBJ2-3, the V gene TRBV7-2; D is tentatively TRBD1 or TRBD2 (6 bases each). Trimming removed 0 bases from V and 5 bases from J, with 9 bases in between. The CDR3 totals 14 residues. Germline V gene sequence: CDR1 SGHTA, CDR2 FQGNSA. CDR3 nucleotide sequence: TGTGCCAGCAGCTTAGCCGGGGGCATAGATACGCAGTATTTT. Translating gives CASSLAGGIDTQYF.

The chain uses TRBV4-1 and TRBJ2-7, with 11 bases matching TRBD2. Germline CDR1 reads MGHRA; CDR2 reads YSYEKL. The CDR3 extends over 18 amino acids. Germline trimming cut 1 base from V and 0 bases from J; bases unmatched to any gene: 8. CDR3: CASSQGLAGLATSYEQYF. The CDR3 DNA reads as TGCGCCAGCAGCCAAGGACTAGCGGGGTTAGCGACCTCCTACGAGCAGTACTTC.

The chain joins TRBV18 to TRBJ1-1; D possibly corresponds to TRBD1 (6 bases). The CDR3 is made up of 13 amino acids. Between the trimmed V and J ends, which lost 6 bases and 1 base, there was a span of 9 bases. Germline assignment: CDR1 KGHSH and CDR2 LQKENI. The CDR3 DNA reads TGTGCCAGCTCGCTGGGACAGAACACTGAAGCTTTCTTT. Its protein product is CASSLGQNTEAFF.

V and J are TRBV2 and TRBJ1-1, with 7 bases lining up with TRBD1. V lost 2 bases to trimming and J lost 2 bases; unmatched junction nucleotides: 5. CDR3 length equals 15 residues. Germline-derived CDR1 and CDR2 are SNHLY and FYNNEI. CDR3 sequence reads: CASSEQGQPNTEAFF. CDR3 sequence (DNA): TGTGCCAGCAGTGAACAGGGACAGCCTAACACTGAAGCTTTCTTT. Looking up the rest from reference TRBV2 and TRBJ1-1 gives the full variable domain: EPEVTQTPSHQVTQMGQEVILRCVPISNHLYFYWYRQILGQKVEFLVSFYNNEISEKSEIFDDQFSVERPDGSNFTLKIRSTKLEDSAMYFCASSEQGQPNTEAFFGQGTRLTVV.

This sequence joins TRBV19 and TRBJ2-3, with 8 nucleotides matching TRBD1. Trimming took 3 bases from V and 3 from J; bases not matched to a gene: 5. CDR3 length: 15 residues. Looked up from germline, CDR1 is LNHDA and CDR2 is SQIVND (reference sequence). The CDR3 coding sequence is TGTGCCAGTAGTATTGGGACAGGTGGGACAGATACGCAGTATTTT. Translation: CASSIGTGGTDTQYF.

A single count supports this clone. The V and J genes are TRBV7-8 and TRBJ2-7; no firm D call. V was trimmed by 5 bases and J by 2 bases, leaving 4 bases between them. Germline V gives CDR1 SGHVS, CDR2 FQNEAQ. CDR3 size: 11 residues. Here the CDR3 reads CASSRAYEQYF. Written as DNA, the CDR3 is TGTGCCAGCAGCCGGGCCTACGAGCAGTACTTC.

This clone was detected only a few times. CDR3 nucleotide sequence: TGTGCCAGCAACCTTTTAGCGGGGGGCCCCGAGCAGTACTTC. Protein: CASNLLAGGPEQYF. The chain links TRBV7-9 to TRBJ2-7, with 10 bases matching TRBD2. The germline CDR1 and CDR2 sequences are SEHNR and FQNEAQ (reference sequence). V shed 7 bases and J 6 bases; nucleotides not matched to a gene: 9. The CDR3 is made up of 14 amino acids. The full variable domain, its missing parts supplied by reference TRBV7-9 and TRBJ2-7, is DTGVSQNPRHKITKRGQNVTFRCDPISEHNRLYWYRQTLGQGPEFLTYFQNEAQLEKSRLLSDRFSAERPKGSFSTLEIQRTEQGDSAMYLCASNLLAGGPEQYFGPGTRLTVT.

This clone was found once. The chain carries TRBV2 and TRBJ1-5, with D possibly being TRBD1 (5 bases). The germline CDR1 and CDR2 sequences are SNHLY and FYNNEI. This CDR3 has 14 residues. V lost 4 bases and J lost 0, with 7 bases in between. In nucleotides, the CDR3 is TGTGCCAGCAGTGTGGACAATAGCAATCAGCCCCAGCATTTT. It codes for CASSVDNSNQPQHF.

This chain connects TRBV7-2 to TRBJ1-2; D gene ambiguous. The CDR3 covers 13 residues. In germline, CDR1 is SGHTA, CDR2 FQGNSA. The V end was cut by 1 base, the J end by 1 base, with 4 bases between. CDR3 bases: TGTGCCAGCAGCTTAGTATTTAACTATGGCTACACCTTC. It is translated as CASSLVFNYGYTF. The complete variable domain, with remaining parts taken from reference TRBV7-2 and TRBJ1-2, reads GAGVSQSPSNKVTEKGKDVELRCDPISGHTALYWYRQSLGQGLEFLIYFQGNSAPDKSGLPSDRFSAERTGGSVSTLTIQRTQQEDSAVYLCASSLVFNYGYTFGSGTRLTVV.

The chain recombines TRBV6-5 with TRBJ1-5; D may be TRBD1 (5 bases). The germline CDR1 and CDR2 sequences are MNHEY and SVGAGI. The V end lost 0 bases, the J end lost 7 bases, and 13 bases lay between the germline ends. This CDR3 has 15 amino acids. CDR3 in amino acids: CASSYSGGGSQPQHF. In DNA, the CDR3 is TGTGCCAGCAGTTACTCGGGGGGTGGCAGCCAGCCCCAGCATTTT.

The V gene is TRBV7-9, the J gene TRBJ1-4, with D maybe TRBD1 (6 bases). CDR1 and CDR2 from the germline V gene are SEHNR and FQNEAQ (reference sequence). The length of the CDR3 is 16 residues. V was shortened by 5 bases and J by 2 bases, with 15 bases between the two germline ends. The CDR3, as DNA: TGTGCCAGCAGCGCTACAGGGTCTGCGACTAATGAAAAACTGTTTTTT. It codes for CASSATGSATNEKLFF. Drawing the rest from reference TRBV7-9 and TRBJ1-4, the complete variable domain is DTGVSQNPRHKITKRGQNVTFRCDPISEHNRLYWYRQTLGQGPEFLTYFQNEAQLEKSRLLSDRFSAERPKGSFSTLEIQRTEQGDSAMYLCASSATGSATNEKLFFGSGTQLSVL.

In nucleotides, the CDR3 is TGTGCCAGCAGCTTAGACACCGGAGGAAACTATGGCTACACCTTC. It encodes CASSLDTGGNYGYTF. This sequence joins TRBV7-2 and TRBJ1-2; D is undetermined. With 1 base removed from V and 2 bases from J, the gap between germline ends came to 11 bases. CDR1 and CDR2 from the germline V gene are SGHTA and FQGNSA. The length of the CDR3 is 15 residues.

The rearrangement joins TRBV5-4 to TRBJ2-1; 7 bases fit TRBD2. In germline, CDR1 is SGHNT, CDR2 YYREEE (reference sequence). Trimming at V came to 4 bases and at J to 2 bases, leaving 9 bases not matched to a gene. CDR3 length equals 16 residues. The CDR3 nucleotides read TGTGCCAGCAGCAGTCGAGTGGCGGGGGCCTACAATGAGCAGTTCTTC. This codes for CASSSRVAGAYNEQFF.

This CDR3 is CASSLTSGTNIQYF. The CDR3 region has the DNA TGTGCCAGCTCTTTGACTAGCGGGACCAACATTCAGTACTTC. V gene TRBV18 combines with J gene TRBJ2-4; 11 bases match TRBD2. V lost 6 bases to trimming and J lost 7 bases; unmatched junction nucleotides: 5. This CDR3 has 14 amino acids. CDR1 is KGHSH, CDR2 LQKENI, per germline.

The chain couples TRBV30 to TRBJ2-2; maybe TRBD1 (5 bases). This CDR3 contains 13 residues. Germline CDR1 reads GTSNPN; CDR2 reads SVGIG (reference sequence). The V gene lost 2 bases and the J gene lost 4 bases, with 8 bases spanning the gap. The CDR3: CAWSLQATGELFF. CDR3 in DNA: TGTGCCTGGAGTCTACAGGCCACCGGGGAGCTGTTTTTT.

The rearrangement links TRBV6-5 to TRBJ2-5, with 7 positions matching TRBD2. After removal of 5 bases from V and 2 bases from J, the junction contained 5 bases not matched to a gene. The germline gives CDR1 MNHEY, CDR2 SVGAGI. The CDR3 is made up of 14 amino acids. The CDR3 sequence is CASSPGGTQETQYF. As DNA, the CDR3 is TGTGCCAGCAGTCCCGGGGGGACGCAAGAGACCCAGTACTTC.

The CDR3 DNA is TGTGCCAGCAGGGCGGACGGGAATGAAAAACTGTTTTTT. It specifies CASRADGNEKLFF. The V gene is TRBV2, the J gene TRBJ1-4; no definite D call. V gave up 6 bases and J gave up 5 bases, with 10 bases separating them. CDR3 size: 13 residues. Germline-derived CDR1 and CDR2 are SNHLY and FYNNEI.

J is TRBJ1-1 and V is TRBV6-2 or TRBV6-3; 12 nucleotides line up with TRBD1. Germline values: CDR1 MNHEY, CDR2 SVGEGT. CDR3 length: 17 residues. Unmatched junction bases numbered 7, after V lost 4 bases and J lost 1 base. The CDR3 protein is CASSSIPGQGANTEAFF. The CDR3 nucleotides read TGTGCCAGCAGTTCTATTCCGGGACAGGGGGCGAACACTGAAGCTTTCTTT.

V is TRBV3-1 (or the pseudogene TRBV3-2) and J is TRBJ1-1, with D maybe TRBD1 (6 bases). The CDR3 covers 14 residues. Germline V gene lookup returns CDR1 LGHDT and CDR2 YNNKEL (reference sequence). Trimming took 2 bases from V and 3 from J, leaving 10 bases between them. The CDR3 region is CASSQQGPYTEAFF. CDR3 DNA: TGTGCCAGCAGCCAACAGGGGCCCTACACTGAAGCTTTCTTT.

The J gene is TRBJ2-7, the V gene TRBV11-3, with D perhaps being TRBD1 or TRBD2 (5 bases each). CDR1 is SGHNT and CDR2 is YENEEA in the germline V gene. This CDR3 spans 16 amino acids. V lost 3 bases to trimming and J lost 2 bases, with 17 bases between them. CDR3 DNA sequence: TGTGCCAGCAGCTTTAGTCGAGGGACCCTTCCCTACGAGCAGTACTTC. Its protein is CASSFSRGTLPYEQYF.

As concerns this clone: Other DNA sequences within the sample encode an identical CDR3. The chain recombines TRBV12-3 or TRBV12-4 with TRBJ2-3; D ambiguous. The CDR3 spans 13 residues. Trimming left V 5 bases short and J 0 bases short, with 6 bases between. The CDR3 DNA is TGTGCCAGCAGTCCGGACAGCACAGATACGCAGTATTTT. It encodes CASSPDSTDTQYF.

The CDR3 here is CASSPPTGNPDYGYTF. The DNA of the CDR3 is TGTGCCAGCAGCCCTCCGACAGGAAATCCCGACTATGGCTACACCTTC. This rearrangement joins TRBV7-9 to TRBJ1-2; perhaps TRBD1 as D (6 bases). This CDR3 comprises 16 residues. V was trimmed by 5 bases and J by 3 bases, leaving 19 bases between them. Looked up from germline, CDR1 is SEHNR and CDR2 is FQNEAQ (reference sequence).